The sequence of this TCR beta chain was determined in a study of long-term antiretroviral therapy in people with HIV. Study-wide results and caveats: Blood in the study was drawn between 2004 and 2017, possibly under older ART regimens, which may be less effective than current ones.

About this clone: What it binds is not known.

Sequencing used immunoSEQ v3.0 at survey level. Each sample had sequencing targeting about 40,000-50,000 T-cell genomes. TCRdb keeps only in-frame clones here, not all; method: immunoSEQ multiplex PCR. Among tens of thousands of clones listed, around 89% were seen once. The TCR sequence derives from a man aged 60 to 75 with HIV. The specimen was unsorted PBMCs, collected 2.3 years after starting antiretroviral therapy.

The CDR3 DNA reads as TGTGCCAGCACCTTACTAGGACCCACAGATACGCAGTATTTT. Residues: CASTLLGPTDTQYF. The rearrangement uses TRBV6-6 and TRBJ2-3; D is perhaps TRBD2 (5 bases). The V gene lost 7 bases and the J gene lost 2 bases, with 13 bases spanning the gap. This CDR3 is 14 amino acids long. Per germline, CDR1 MNHNY and CDR2 SVGAGI (reference sequence).